This TCR beta chain comes out of a study of T cell responses to AZD1222 COVID-19 vaccine. Findings and caveats of the study: Nearly half of spike-specific TCRs reportedly target unmutated variant regions. Sampling that yielded the repertoires occurred only after the peak T cell response. Donors were largely white British and mainly female; clonal diversity was possibly underestimated.

Per germline, CDR1 MNHEY and CDR2 SVGEGT. Trimming removed 6 bases at V and 4 bases at J, with 22 bases between. The CDR3 runs to 17 residues. Data came from immunoSEQ multiplex PCR; TCRdb stores just in-frame clones and leaves some out. This table holds approximately 150,000 clones, around 93% found once. Concerning this clone itself: Its antigen remains unidentified.

Sequences were derived from peripheral blood, sampled on day 0 of AZD1222 vaccination. The genes are TRBV6-2 or TRBV6-3 and TRBJ1-5, with D tentatively TRBD1 (6 bases). The clonotype originates from an adult in good health. The CDR3 spells CASRPKWGAQVNQPQHF. The CDR3 DNA reads TGTGCCAGCAGACCTAAATGGGGGGCACAAGTAAATCAGCCCCAGCATTTT.